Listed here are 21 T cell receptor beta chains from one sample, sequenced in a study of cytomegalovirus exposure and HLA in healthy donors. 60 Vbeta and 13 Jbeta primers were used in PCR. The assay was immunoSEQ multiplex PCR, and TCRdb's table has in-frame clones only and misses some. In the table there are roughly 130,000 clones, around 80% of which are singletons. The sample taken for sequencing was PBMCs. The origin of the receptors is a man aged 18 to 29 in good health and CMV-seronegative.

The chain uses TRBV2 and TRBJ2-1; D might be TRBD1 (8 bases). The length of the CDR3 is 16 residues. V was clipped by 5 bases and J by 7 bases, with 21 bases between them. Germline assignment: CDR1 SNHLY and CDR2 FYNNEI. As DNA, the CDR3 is TGTGCCAGCAGTCGGACAGGGACTAAGGGTTTGAATGAGCAGTTCTTC. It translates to CASSRTGTKGLNEQFF.

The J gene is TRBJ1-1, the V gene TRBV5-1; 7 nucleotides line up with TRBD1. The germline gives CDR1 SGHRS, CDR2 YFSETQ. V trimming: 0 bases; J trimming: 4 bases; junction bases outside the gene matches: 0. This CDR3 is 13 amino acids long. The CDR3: CASSLDRGTEAFF. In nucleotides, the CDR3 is TGCGCCAGCAGCTTGGACAGGGGCACTGAAGCTTTCTTT.

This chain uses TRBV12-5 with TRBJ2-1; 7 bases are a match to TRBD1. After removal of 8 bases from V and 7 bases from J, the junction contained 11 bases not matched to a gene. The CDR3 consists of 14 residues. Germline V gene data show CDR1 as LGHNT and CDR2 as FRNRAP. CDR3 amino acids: CASSGGKLLNEQFF. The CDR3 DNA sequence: TGTGCTAGTTCAGGGGGTAAGTTGTTGAATGAGCAGTTCTTC.

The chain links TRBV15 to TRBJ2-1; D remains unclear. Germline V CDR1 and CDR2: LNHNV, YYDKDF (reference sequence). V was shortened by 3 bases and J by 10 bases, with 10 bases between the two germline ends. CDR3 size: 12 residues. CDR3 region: CATSRSSWEQFF. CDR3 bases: TGTGCCACCAGCAGGAGTTCATGGGAGCAGTTCTTC.

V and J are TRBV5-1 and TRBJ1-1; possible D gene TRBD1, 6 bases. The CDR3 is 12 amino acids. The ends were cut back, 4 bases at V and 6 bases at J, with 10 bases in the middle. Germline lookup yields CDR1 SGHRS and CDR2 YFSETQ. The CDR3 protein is CASSATGPEAFF. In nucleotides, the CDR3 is TGCGCCAGCAGCGCAACAGGGCCTGAAGCTTTCTTT.

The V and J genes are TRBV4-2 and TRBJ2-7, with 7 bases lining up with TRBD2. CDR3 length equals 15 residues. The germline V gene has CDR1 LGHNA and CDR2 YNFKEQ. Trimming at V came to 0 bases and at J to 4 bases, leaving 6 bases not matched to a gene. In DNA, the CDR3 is TGTGCCAGCAGCCAAGAACTCGGGGGGTTTTACGAGCAGTACGTC. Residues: CASSQELGGFYEQYV.

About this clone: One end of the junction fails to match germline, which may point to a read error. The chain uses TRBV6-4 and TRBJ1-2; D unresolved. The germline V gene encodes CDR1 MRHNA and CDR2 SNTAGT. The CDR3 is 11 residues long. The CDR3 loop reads CASSDQGGYAF. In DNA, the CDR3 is TGTGCCAGCAGTGACCAAGGCGGCTACGCCTTC.

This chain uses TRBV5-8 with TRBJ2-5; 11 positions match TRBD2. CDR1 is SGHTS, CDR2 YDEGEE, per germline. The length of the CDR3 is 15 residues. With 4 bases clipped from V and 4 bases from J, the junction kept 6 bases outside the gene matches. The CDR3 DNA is TGTGCCAGCAGCCCCAGACTAGCGGGGACAGAGACCCAGTACTTC. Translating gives CASSPRLAGTETQYF.

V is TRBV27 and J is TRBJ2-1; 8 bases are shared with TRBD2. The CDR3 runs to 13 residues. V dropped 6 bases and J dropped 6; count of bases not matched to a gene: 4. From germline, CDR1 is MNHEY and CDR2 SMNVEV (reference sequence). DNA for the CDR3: TGTGCCAGCAGAGGACTAGCCCCCAATGAGCAGTTCTTC. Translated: CASRGLAPNEQFF.

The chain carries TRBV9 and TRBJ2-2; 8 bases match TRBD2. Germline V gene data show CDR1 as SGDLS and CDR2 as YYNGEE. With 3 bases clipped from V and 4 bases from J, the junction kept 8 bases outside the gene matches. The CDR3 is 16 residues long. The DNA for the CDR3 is TGTGCCAGCAGCGCCCGTGGCGGGAGGACCACCGGGGAGCTGTTTTTT. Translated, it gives CASSARGGRTTGELFF.

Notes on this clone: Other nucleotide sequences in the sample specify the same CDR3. CDR3 protein: CASSLAGTGEETQYF. CDR3 sequence (DNA): TGCGCCAGCAGCCTGGCCGGGACAGGGGAAGAGACCCAGTACTTC. The V call is TRBV5-1, the J call TRBJ2-5; TRBD1 matches at 10 bases. The germline gives CDR1 SGHRS, CDR2 YFSETQ. V shed 4 bases and J 3 bases; nucleotides not matched to a gene: 6. The CDR3 has 15 amino acids.

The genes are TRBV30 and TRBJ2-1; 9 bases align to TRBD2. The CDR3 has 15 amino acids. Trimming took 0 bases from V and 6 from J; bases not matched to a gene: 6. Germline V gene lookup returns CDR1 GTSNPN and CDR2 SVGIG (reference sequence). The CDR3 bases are TGTGCCTGGAGTGTGTCTAGCGGGATTGCCAATGAGCAGTTCTTC. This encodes CAWSVSSGIANEQFF.

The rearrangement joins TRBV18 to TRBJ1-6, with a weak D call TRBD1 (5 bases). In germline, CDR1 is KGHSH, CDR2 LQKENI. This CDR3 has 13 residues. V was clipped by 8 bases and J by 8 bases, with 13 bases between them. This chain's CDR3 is CASAELQDSPLHF. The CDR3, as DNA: TGTGCCAGCGCGGAATTACAGGATTCACCCCTCCACTTT.

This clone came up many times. The CDR3 coding sequence is TGCGCCAGCAGCACCGGGGACAGCCGCTACGAGCAGTACTTC. Protein sequence: CASSTGDSRYEQYF. V and J are TRBV5-1 and TRBJ2-7, with 7 bases identical to TRBD1. Trimming at V came to 4 bases and at J to 3 bases, leaving 7 bases not matched to a gene. The germline CDR1 and CDR2 sequences are SGHRS and YFSETQ. The CDR3 is 14 residues long.

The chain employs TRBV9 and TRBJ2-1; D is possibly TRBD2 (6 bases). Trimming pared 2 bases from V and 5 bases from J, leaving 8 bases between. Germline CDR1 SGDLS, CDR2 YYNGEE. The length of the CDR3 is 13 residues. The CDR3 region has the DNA TGTGCCAGCAGCGTGGGACTTAACAATGAGCAGTTCTTC. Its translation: CASSVGLNNEQFF.

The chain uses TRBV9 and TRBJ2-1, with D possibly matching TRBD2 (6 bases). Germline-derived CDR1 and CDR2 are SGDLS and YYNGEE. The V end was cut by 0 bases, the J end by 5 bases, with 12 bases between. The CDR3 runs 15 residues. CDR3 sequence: CASSVVGRDDNEQFF. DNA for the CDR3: TGTGCCAGCAGCGTAGTAGGGCGGGACGACAATGAGCAGTTCTTC.

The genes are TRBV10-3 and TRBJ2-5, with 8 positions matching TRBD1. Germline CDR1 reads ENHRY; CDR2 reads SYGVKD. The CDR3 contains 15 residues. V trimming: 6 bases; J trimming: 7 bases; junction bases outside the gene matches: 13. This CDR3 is CAIRVGQGGPGTQYF. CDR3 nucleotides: TGTGCCATCAGGGTTGGACAGGGTGGGCCAGGGACCCAGTACTTC.

The CDR3 sequence is CASSSQGGGVNTEAFF. The CDR3 coding sequence is TGTGCCAGCAGCTCCCAAGGCGGTGGAGTGAACACTGAAGCTTTCTTT. The rearrangement links TRBV7-3 to TRBJ1-1, with unresolved D. This CDR3 region has 16 residues. Trimming shortened V by 4 bases and J by 0 bases, and 15 bases separated the two germline ends. From germline, CDR1 is SGHTA and CDR2 FQGTGA.

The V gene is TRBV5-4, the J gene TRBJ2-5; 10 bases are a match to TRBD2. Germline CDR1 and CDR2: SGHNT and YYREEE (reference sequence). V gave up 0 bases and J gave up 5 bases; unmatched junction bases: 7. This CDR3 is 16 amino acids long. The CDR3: CASSLGASGSRETQYF. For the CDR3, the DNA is TGTGCCAGCAGCTTGGGGGCTAGCGGGAGTAGGGAGACCCAGTACTTC.

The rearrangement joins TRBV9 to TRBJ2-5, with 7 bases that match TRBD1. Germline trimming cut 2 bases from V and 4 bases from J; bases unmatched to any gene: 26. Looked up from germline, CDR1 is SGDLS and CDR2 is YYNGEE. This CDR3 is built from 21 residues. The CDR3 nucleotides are TGTGCCAGCAGCGTGGGGCGAGGGATTGGAAAGGGGGCCGCGGTACGAGAGACCCAGTACTTC. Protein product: CASSVGRGIGKGAAVRETQYF.

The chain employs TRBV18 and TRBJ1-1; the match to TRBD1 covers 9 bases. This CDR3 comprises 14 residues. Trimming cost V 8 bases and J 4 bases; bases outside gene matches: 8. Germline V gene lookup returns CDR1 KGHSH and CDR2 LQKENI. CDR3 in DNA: TGTGCCAGCACGGGACAGGGAGAGGGCACTGAAGCTTTCTTT. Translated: CASTGQGEGTEAFF.